This TCR beta chain was retrieved from a study of PD-1 blockade in classical Hodgkin lymphoma. Looking at the study overall: Patients were given intravenous nivolumab, 3 mg/kg, every 2 weeks.

Comments on this clone: The antigen is not known.

Using immunoSEQ multiplex PCR, the repertoire was profiled, and TCRdb retains in-frame clones only, with some absent. Of some 93,000 clones in the sample, approximately 78% are singletons; the top ten hold around 8.9%. Looked up from germline, CDR1 is LGHNA and CDR2 is YNFKEQ. This CDR3 is built from 15 residues. V lost 4 bases and J lost 4, with 14 bases in between. Study conclusions and caveats: Nivolumab initiation under 1 year post-ASCT meant exclusion. Complete responders showed a baseline diversity that resembled the diversity of newly diagnosed patients.

Time point denoted: cycle 4 day 1 (C4D1), after less than 7 weeks of nivolumab. Each patient's relapse followed autologous stem cell transplantation, and brentuximab vedotin exposure varied. Complete response, partial response or progressive disease were the best responses. This TCR came from a human donor with classical Hodgkin lymphoma. J is TRBJ1-5 and V is TRBV4-2, with a weak D call TRBD1 (6 bases). The sequences come from peripheral blood mononuclear cells (PBMCs), collected before the fourth cycle of nivolumab. The chain's CDR3 is CASSRQGGENQPQHF. The CDR3 DNA sequence: TGTGCCAGCAGCCGCCAAGGGGGGGAGAATCAGCCCCAGCATTTT.